The 22 T cell receptor beta chains below were found in one sample sequenced in a study of T cells after yellow fever vaccination. TCRdb reprocessed the 5' RACE reads with MiXCR, giving one entry per CDR3 protein. The data show a few hundred thousand distinct CDR3 sequences, 18% seen once. The source was PBMCs, collected before the yellow fever booster vaccination. The receptor set was obtained from a man aged 18 to 29 who received the YFV17D yellow fever vaccine.

The sample holds many counts of this clonotype. This chain connects TRBV7-2 to TRBJ2-3; D uncertain. The V and J ends lost 6 bases and 4 bases respectively, with 8 bases between them. Germline-derived CDR1 and CDR2 are SGHTA and FQGNSA. The CDR3 has 12 residues. Here the CDR3 reads CASRIQADTQYF. The DNA for the CDR3 is TGTGCCAGCAGGATCCAGGCAGATACGCAGTATTTT.

The chain has TRBV9 and TRBJ2-7; D may be TRBD1 or TRBD2 (6 bases each). Between the trimmed V and J ends, which lost 0 bases and 5 bases, there was a span of 12 bases. CDR1 and CDR2 from the germline V gene are SGDLS and YYNGEE. The CDR3 totals 14 residues. CDR3 DNA: TGTGCCAGCAGCGTAGACGGGGGCCGTAACGAGCAGTACTTC. The encoded protein is CASSVDGGRNEQYF.

In its sample, this clonotype was seen many times. V gene TRBV15 combines with J gene TRBJ2-7; no definite D call. This CDR3 is built from 13 residues. Germline V gene sequence: CDR1 LNHNV, CDR2 YYDKDF (reference sequence). V was trimmed by 0 bases and J by 7 bases, leaving 10 bases between them. CDR3 sequence reads: CATSRDPGLEQYV. The CDR3 DNA follows: TGTGCCACCAGCAGAGACCCGGGTTTGGAGCAGTACGTC.

This clonotype was counted many times. CDR3 in amino acids: CASSLAVTYNEQFF. In DNA form, the CDR3 reads TGCGCCAGCAGCTTGGCGGTCACCTACAATGAGCAGTTCTTC. J is TRBJ2-1 and V is TRBV5-1; D is uncertain. Between the trimmed V and J ends, which lost 0 bases and 2 bases, there was a span of 6 bases. This CDR3 has 14 residues. Germline CDR1 is SGHRS and CDR2 is YFSETQ.

The chain uses TRBV28 and TRBJ1-1; TRBD1 is a possible D gene (5 bases). The CDR3 loop spans 12 amino acids. V was clipped by 5 bases and J by 7 bases, with 11 bases between them. Germline V lookup: CDR1 MDHEN, CDR2 SYDVKM. The CDR3 bases are TGTGCCAGCAGTCGAAGACAGTTTGAAGCTTTCTTT. Its protein is CASSRRQFEAFF. Using reference TRBV28 and TRBJ1-1 for the parts outside the CDR3, the full variable domain is DVKVTQSSRYLVKRTGEKVFLECVQDMDHENMFWYRQDPGLGLRLIYFSYDVKMKEKGDIPEGYSVSREKKERFSLILESASTNQTSMYLCASSRRQFEAFFGQGTRLTVV.

The chain carries TRBV24-1 and TRBJ2-1; the D call may be TRBD1 or TRBD2 (5 bases each). Trimming stripped 1 base from V and 6 bases from J, with 21 bases between. The V gene's germline CDR1 is KGHDR and CDR2 SFDVKD. The CDR3 loop spans 18 amino acids. The CDR3 here is CATSDFSVGTGHFNEQFF. CDR3 DNA sequence: TGTGCCACCAGTGATTTTTCGGTTGGGACGGGGCATTTCAATGAGCAGTTCTTC.

This sequence joins TRBV12-3 or TRBV12-4 and TRBJ1-6; tentatively, D is TRBD1 (5 bases). V dropped 4 bases and J dropped 1 base, with 17 bases sitting between them. The length of the CDR3 is 18 residues. The CDR3 DNA follows: TGTGCCAGCAGTTCCTATGGGGGTGGATTGTCCTATAATTCACCCCTCCACTTT. Amino acids: CASSSYGGGLSYNSPLHF.

In its sample, this clonotype was seen a few times. V gene TRBV7-6 combines with J gene TRBJ2-7; D possibly uses TRBD1 or TRBD2 (5 bases each). Germline-derived CDR1 and CDR2 are SGHVS and FNYEAQ. The CDR3 is 15 amino acids. V was clipped by 6 bases and J by 5 bases, with 20 bases between them. The CDR3 sequence: CASSPEVGRRHEQYF. The CDR3 DNA follows: TGTGCCAGCAGTCCGGAGGTGGGGCGTCGTCACGAGCAGTACTTC.

The rearrangement uses TRBV4-3 and TRBJ1-2; 9 bases line up with TRBD1. Germline V gene sequence: CDR1 LGHNA, CDR2 YSLEER. The CDR3 is 15 amino acids. J gave up 6 bases and V 1 base, and 6 bases lay outside the gene matches. The CDR3 here is CASSQAHRGPDGYTF. The CDR3 nucleotides are TGCGCCAGCAGCCAAGCCCACAGGGGGCCGGATGGCTACACCTTC.

This clonotype has at least ten counts. J is TRBJ2-7 and V is TRBV5-1; the D is unclear. Germline V gene sequence: CDR1 SGHRS, CDR2 YFSETQ. Deletions cut 7 bases from V and 0 bases from J, with 14 bases between. The CDR3 runs 14 residues. In DNA form, the CDR3 reads TGCGCCAGCGCCGAGTCTTTGAGCTCCTACGAGCAGTACTTC. It codes for CASAESLSSYEQYF.

Only a few counts were recorded for this clonotype. The gene calls are TRBV7-2 and TRBJ2-3; TRBD2 matches at 13 bases. Germline CDR1 and CDR2: SGHTA and FQGNSA. V lost 5 bases to trimming and J lost 2 bases; unmatched junction nucleotides: 13. CDR3 length equals 19 residues. CDR3 residues: CASSRGLAGVGGPTDTQYF. The CDR3 region has the DNA TGTGCCAGCAGCCGAGGACTAGCGGGGGTAGGTGGGCCCACAGATACGCAGTATTTT.

The chain combines TRBV7-9 with TRBJ2-1, with 8 bases aligning to TRBD2. Germline V CDR1 and CDR2: SEHNR, FQNEAQ (reference sequence). The V and J ends lost 1 base and 1 base, in that order; junction bases with no gene match: 3. The CDR3 spans 16 residues. CDR3 sequence reads: CASSLGGGPSYNEQFF. CDR3 nucleotides: TGTGCCAGCAGCTTAGGCGGGGGGCCGTCCTACAATGAGCAGTTCTTC.

This clonotype was detected only a few times. The chain combines TRBV3-1 with TRBJ1-1; a weak D match, TRBD1 (5 bases). V shed 6 bases and J shed 4 bases, with 15 bases lying between them. CDR3 length: 14 residues. Per germline, CDR1 LGHDT and CDR2 YNNKEL (reference sequence). The CDR3 coding sequence is TGTGCCAGCAGTGCGGGGACGGCGAGCACTGAAGCTTTCTTT. As protein: CASSAGTASTEAFF.

This clonotype was seen more than once but under ten times. The rearrangement joins TRBV4-3 to TRBJ2-1; 7 nucleotides match TRBD2. CDR3 length: 20 residues. Germline V gene sequence: CDR1 LGHNA, CDR2 YSLEER. V dropped 0 bases and J dropped 0; count of bases not matched to a gene: 14. In DNA, the CDR3 is TGCGCCAGCAGCCAAGATCTTATTTCCAGCGGGGTTAGCTCCTACAATGAGCAGTTCTTC. Its protein is CASSQDLISSGVSSYNEQFF.

The chain joins TRBV20-1 to TRBJ2-1; 13 bases map to TRBD2. V dropped 3 bases and J dropped 5; count of bases not matched to a gene: 13. This CDR3 spans 18 amino acids. The germline CDR1 and CDR2 sequences are DFQATT and SNEGSKA (reference sequence). CDR3 in amino acids: CSASGGLRLAGGNNEQFF. The CDR3 nucleotides are TGCAGTGCTAGCGGAGGACTGAGACTAGCGGGGGGCAACAATGAGCAGTTCTTC.

V gene TRBV6-5 combines with J gene TRBJ1-3; no clear D. The ends were cut back, 6 bases at V and 4 bases at J, with 10 bases in the middle. This CDR3 has 13 residues. Germline values: CDR1 MNHEY, CDR2 SVGAGI. CDR3 nucleotides: TGTGCCAGCAGGAAGGCAGGAGGAAACACCATATATTTT. This encodes CASRKAGGNTIYF.

The J gene is TRBJ1-3, the V gene TRBV20-1; TRBD1 aligns across 8 bases. Germline values: CDR1 DFQATT, CDR2 SNEGSKA (reference sequence). Trimming removed 4 bases from V and 9 bases from J; junction bases left unmatched: 5. This CDR3 spans 12 amino acids. CDR3 sequence reads: CSAKGQAVTIYF. For the CDR3, the DNA is TGCAGTGCTAAGGGACAGGCGGTCACCATATATTTT.

The chain links TRBV7-8 to TRBJ2-5; TRBD2 agrees at 7 bases. Per germline, CDR1 SGHVS and CDR2 FQNEAQ. The trim removed 4 bases at V and 2 bases at J, leaving 7 bases unmatched. The CDR3 runs 15 residues. In nucleotides, the CDR3 is TGTGCCAGCAGCTCCTCTCTAGCGGTACAAGAGACCCAGTACTTC. It translates to CASSSSLAVQETQYF.

This rearrangement joins TRBV7-9 to TRBJ2-1, with 11 nucleotides matching TRBD2. CDR3 size: 15 residues. V lost 5 bases and J lost 7; bases outside the gene matches: 7. Germline V gene sequence: CDR1 SEHNR, CDR2 FQNEAQ (reference sequence). The CDR3 DNA sequence: TGTGCCAGCAGCATTAGCGGGGGGGCCGTGAATGAGCAGTTCTTC. Protein product: CASSISGGAVNEQFF.

V is TRBV10-3 and J is TRBJ1-4; 9 bases align to TRBD1. Germline lookup yields CDR1 ENHRY and CDR2 SYGVKD. This CDR3 region has 14 residues. V was clipped by 2 bases and J by 10 bases; unmatched bases: 5. The CDR3: CAISEPGQGGKLFF. Written as DNA, the CDR3 is TGTGCCATCAGTGAGCCGGGACAGGGAGGAAAACTGTTTTTT.

This clonotype has a handful of counts. V gene TRBV20-1 combines with J gene TRBJ2-5, with D tentatively TRBD1 (5 bases). The CDR3 is 12 amino acids. From germline, CDR1 is DFQATT and CDR2 SNEGSKA (reference sequence). V was trimmed by 2 bases and J by 2 bases, leaving 6 bases between them. The CDR3 DNA sequence: TGCAGTGCTAGACGACAGCAAGAGACCCAGTACTTC. This sequence encodes CSARRQQETQYF.

The chain couples TRBV24-1 to TRBJ1-2, with TRBD1 matching 8 bases. Germline assignment: CDR1 KGHDR and CDR2 SFDVKD. The CDR3 totals 13 residues. V gave up 4 bases and J gave up 10 bases; unmatched junction bases: 7. In nucleotides, the CDR3 is TGTGCCACCAGTGACCGGACAGGGAGTGTCTACACCTTC. Protein product: CATSDRTGSVYTF.